This entry features one T cell receptor (beta chain) sequence. This table comes from immunoSEQ multiplex PCR, and its TCRdb copy is limited to in-frame clones, with some not included. The table has 240,000 or so clones, more than 85% seen once; the top ten hold approximately 6.8%. The record originates from a study of blood T cell repertoires in COVID-19. V lost 7 bases and J lost 4, with 16 bases in between. Per the germline V gene, CDR1 is MNHEY and CDR2 is SVGAGI. This CDR3 has 14 amino acids. The TCR comes from a woman in her 70s with active or convalescent COVID-19. Sequences were obtained from peripheral blood. V is TRBV6-5 and J is TRBJ1-2; D remains ambiguous. This CDR3 reads CASNPLRGTYGYTF. The CDR3 region has the DNA TGTGCCAGCAATCCACTACGGGGAACCTATGGCTACACCTTC.